This passage covers 29 T cell receptor beta chains from one sample sequenced in a study of post-analysis software for immune sequencing data. Overall study findings and caveats: Roughly five TRBV segments were more frequent in patients than controls; TRBV5-6, TRBV5-1 and TRBV20-1 belonged to this group.

Incorporated into the TCR beta cDNA libraries were unique molecular identifiers, which served to reduce PCR and sequencing biases. TCRdb reprocessed the PCR reads via MiXCR and lists one record per CDR3 protein. Here the sample spans about 540,000 distinct CDR3 sequences, around a third being singletons. Their cognate antigens are unknown. Input material: blood. Receptors were obtained from a girl under 18 with multiple sclerosis.

The rearrangement joins TRBV7-2 to TRBJ2-5; 9 bases are a match to TRBD2. Unmatched junction bases numbered 12, after V lost 5 bases and J lost 5 bases. Germline V CDR1 and CDR2: SGHTA, FQGNSA. The CDR3 length is 16 residues. CDR3 in amino acids: CASSPTRAGGRETQYF. The DNA for the CDR3 is TGTGCCAGCAGCCCCACCCGAGCGGGGGGCCGGGAGACCCAGTACTTC.

V gene TRBV12-3 or TRBV12-4 combines with J gene TRBJ2-3, with a tentative D call TRBD1 (7 bases). There are 13 residues in the CDR3. The CDR3 nucleotides read TGTGCAATCAATTGGGGGGCAGGGGGTACGCAGTATTTT. Translation gives CAINWGAGGTQYF.

This chain joins TRBV20-1 and TRBJ2-5, with D perhaps matching TRBD2 (7 bases). This CDR3 region has 15 residues. Germline values: CDR1 DFQATT, CDR2 SNEGSKA (reference sequence). V was trimmed by 1 base and J by 1 base, leaving 13 bases between them. CDR3: CSARVAGAFQETQYF. Written as DNA, the CDR3 is TGCAGTGCTAGAGTCGCGGGGGCCTTCCAAGAGACCCAGTACTTC.

This clonotype occurred a few times. The chain combines TRBV6-5 with TRBJ1-5; a weak D match, TRBD1 (5 bases). The V end lost 6 bases, the J end lost 2 bases, and 14 bases lay between the germline ends. The length of the CDR3 is 15 residues. The germline V gene encodes CDR1 MNHEY and CDR2 SVGAGI. The CDR3 nucleotides read TGTGCCAGCAGCCAAGGGGCACAAGGCAATCAGCCCCAGCATTTT. Amino acids: CASSQGAQGNQPQHF.

V gene TRBV12-3 or TRBV12-4 combines with J gene TRBJ2-1; 10 nucleotides match TRBD1. V was pared by 1 base and J by 5 bases, with 5 bases of the junction left unmatched. The CDR3 length is 16 residues. The DNA for the CDR3 is TGTGCCAGCAGTTTAGTCGGGACAGGGGTGCACAATGAGCAGTTCTTC. As protein: CASSLVGTGVHNEQFF.

This clonotype was counted only a few times. V is TRBV7-9 and J is TRBJ2-7; 8 bases align to TRBD2. Germline CDR1 is SEHNR and CDR2 is FQNEAQ (reference sequence). Unmatched junction bases numbered 7, after V lost 10 bases and J lost 5 bases. This CDR3 contains 12 residues. The CDR3 DNA reads TGTGCCATCCGGGAGGGGTCCCACGAGCAGTACTTC. The encoded protein is CAIREGSHEQYF.

This clonotype turned up a few times. This chain links TRBV6-1 with TRBJ1-2; TRBD1 might be the D (6 bases). V lost 0 bases and J lost 5, with 10 bases in between. This CDR3 has 14 amino acids. In germline, CDR1 is MNHNS, CDR2 SASEGT. This chain's CDR3 is CASSEAATGYGYTF. In DNA form, the CDR3 reads TGTGCCAGCAGTGAAGCCGCGACAGGTTATGGCTACACCTTC.

V is TRBV20-1 and J is TRBJ2-1, with D maybe TRBD2 (7 bases). Between the trimmed V and J ends, which lost 3 bases and 6 bases, there was a span of 12 bases. Germline CDR1 DFQATT, CDR2 SNEGSKA (reference sequence). The CDR3 loop spans 13 amino acids. This CDR3 reads CSARAGATNEQFF. The CDR3 DNA reads as TGCAGTGCTAGGGCGGGGGCGACCAATGAGCAGTTCTTC.

The CDR3 region is CASRSGGAFNEQFF. As DNA, the CDR3 is TGTGCCAGCCGCAGCGGGGGGGCATTCAATGAGCAGTTCTTC. This sequence joins TRBV27 and TRBJ2-1; 10 bases are shared with TRBD2. The CDR3 is made up of 14 amino acids. V trimming: 8 bases; J trimming: 6 bases; junction bases outside the gene matches: 7. Germline V gene sequence: CDR1 MNHEY, CDR2 SMNVEV (reference sequence).

The genes are TRBV5-1 and TRBJ1-1; 7 positions match TRBD1. This CDR3 is built from 13 residues. Germline V gives CDR1 SGHRS, CDR2 YFSETQ. V lost 0 bases and J lost 7; bases outside the gene matches: 3. CDR3 amino acids: CASSLAQGGEAFF. In DNA, the CDR3 is TGCGCCAGCAGCTTGGCCCAGGGGGGTGAAGCTTTCTTT. Full variable domain (rest looked up from reference TRBV5-1 and TRBJ1-1): KAGVTQTPRYLIKTRGQQVTLSCSPISGHRSVSWYQQTPGQGLQFLFEYFSETQRNKGNFPGRFSGRQFSNSRSEMNVSTLELGDSALYLCASSLAQGGEAFFGQGTRLTVV.

The genes are TRBV27 and TRBJ1-2, with D perhaps TRBD1 (5 bases). Trimming stripped 3 bases from V and 1 base from J, with 21 bases between. CDR3 size: 18 residues. Germline-derived CDR1 and CDR2 are MNHEY and SMNVEV (reference sequence). The CDR3 region has the DNA TGTGCCAGCAGTTTTGGGGGGGACTATGGGCGAATTAACTATGGCTACACCTTC. It specifies CASSFGGDYGRINYGYTF.

This clonotype occurred once. This sequence may be a read error, since a much larger clone differs from it by one base. The chain uses TRBV5-6 and TRBJ2-3; D is uncertain. There are 12 residues in the CDR3. V was trimmed by 4 bases and J by 2 bases, leaving 5 bases between them. Germline-derived CDR1 and CDR2 are SGHDT and YYEEEE. The CDR3 sequence: CASSQITDTQYF. The CDR3 DNA is TGTGCCAGCAGCCAAATCACAGATACGCAGTATTTT.

This clonotype turned up a few times. This rearrangement joins TRBV24-1 to TRBJ2-1; TRBD2 matches 7 bases. V gave up 0 bases and J gave up 9 bases; unmatched junction bases: 4. There are 14 residues in the CDR3. Germline loops: CDR1 KGHDR, CDR2 SFDVKD. Here the CDR3 DNA reads TGTGCCACCAGTGATTTGGGACTAGATGTTGAGCAGTTCTTC. Amino acid sequence: CATSDLGLDVEQFF.

The chain employs TRBV9 and TRBJ2-3, with TRBD2 matching 13 bases. The ends lost 6 bases at V and 5 bases at J; junction bases unmatched: 9. Germline values: CDR1 SGDLS, CDR2 YYNGEE. The CDR3 covers 16 residues. The CDR3 DNA reads as TGTGCCAGCACCAACAAAGGGACTAGCGGGGTAGATACGCAGTATTTT. This translates into CASTNKGTSGVDTQYF. Looking up the rest from reference TRBV9 and TRBJ2-3 gives the full variable domain: DSGVTQTPKHLITATGQRVTLRCSPRSGDLSVYWYQQSLDQGLQFLIQYYNGEERAKGNILERFSAQQFPDLHSELNLSSLELGDSALYFCASTNKGTSGVDTQYFGPGTRLTVL.

The chain links TRBV10-1 to TRBJ2-3, with 7 bases that match TRBD2. Germline values: CDR1 WNHNN, CDR2 SYGVQD (reference sequence). This CDR3 is 14 amino acids long. The V and J ends lost 6 bases and 4 bases, in that order; junction bases with no gene match: 7. The chain's CDR3 is CASRDPLAADTQYF. The CDR3 DNA is TGCGCCAGCAGGGATCCCCTAGCGGCAGATACGCAGTATTTT.

This chain uses TRBV20-1 with TRBJ2-3; TRBD2 agrees at 9 bases. J gave up 4 bases and V 0 bases, and 8 bases lay outside the gene matches. CDR1 DFQATT and CDR2 SNEGSKA come from the germline V gene (reference sequence). This CDR3 comprises 16 residues. CDR3 sequence: CSARDLQRGDADTQYF. Here the CDR3 DNA reads TGCAGTGCTAGAGATCTCCAGCGGGGGGACGCAGATACGCAGTATTTT.

This clonotype has more than one count but fewer than ten. The chain uses TRBV29-1 and TRBJ1-1, with TRBD1 matching over 8 bases. V was clipped by 0 bases and J by 0 bases; unmatched bases: 6. Germline V gene data show CDR1 as SQVTM and CDR2 as ANQGSEA. The CDR3 is made up of 16 amino acids. DNA of the CDR3: TGCAGCGTTGAAGAAACAGGGGGGGTCATGAACACTGAAGCTTTCTTT. This gives the protein CSVEETGGVMNTEAFF.

V usage is TRBV5-1 and J usage is TRBJ2-3; D perhaps matches TRBD2 (6 bases). The V and J ends lost 0 bases and 2 bases respectively, with 13 bases between them. Per the germline V gene, CDR1 is SGHRS and CDR2 is YFSETQ. The CDR3 runs to 16 residues. As DNA, the CDR3 is TGCGCCAGCAGCTTGGCCGGTAGCGGTTACACAGATACGCAGTATTTT. Protein: CASSLAGSGYTDTQYF.

The V gene is TRBV6-6, the J gene TRBJ2-7; D tentatively reads TRBD1 or TRBD2 (7 bases each). Germline V lookup: CDR1 MNHNY, CDR2 SVGAGI (reference sequence). Trimming removed 8 bases at V and 3 bases at J, with 11 bases between. This CDR3 contains 12 residues. The CDR3: CASAGGGYEQYF. CDR3 in DNA: TGTGCCAGCGCAGGGGGGGGCTACGAGCAGTACTTC.

The gene calls are TRBV7-2 and TRBJ2-7; no clear D. The ends were cut back, 5 bases at V and 3 bases at J, with 8 bases in the middle. Germline CDR1 SGHTA, CDR2 FQGNSA. The CDR3 covers 12 residues. The CDR3 here is CASSPTIYEQYF. The CDR3 DNA sequence: TGTGCCAGCAGCCCCACAATCTACGAGCAGTACTTC.

This clonotype was seen more than once but under ten times. This chain connects TRBV7-9 to TRBJ2-3, with D unclear. Germline V lookup: CDR1 SEHNR, CDR2 FQNEAQ (reference sequence). There are 15 residues in the CDR3. Trimming took 1 base from V and 0 from J, leaving 8 bases between them. For the CDR3, the DNA is TGTGCCAGCAGCTTAGGGGATTCTAGCACAGATACGCAGTATTTT. Protein sequence: CASSLGDSSTDTQYF.

This clonotype has just a few counts. The chain combines TRBV11-3 with TRBJ2-4; 13 nucleotides agree with TRBD2. After removal of 5 bases from V and 6 bases from J, the junction contained 7 bases not matched to a gene. Germline lookup yields CDR1 SGHNT and CDR2 YENEEA. This CDR3 has 16 residues. This CDR3 reads CASSLGLAGVGNIQYF. In nucleotides, the CDR3 is TGTGCCAGCAGCCTCGGACTAGCGGGGGTTGGAAACATTCAGTACTTC.

The chain recombines TRBV29-1 with TRBJ1-2; D is perhaps TRBD1 (6 bases). V was clipped by 1 base and J by 3 bases, with 12 bases between them. Germline-derived CDR1 and CDR2 are SQVTM and ANQGSEA. The CDR3 contains 14 residues. CDR3 amino acids: CSVEGARGDYGYTF. The CDR3 nucleotides read TGCAGCGTTGAAGGGGCCAGGGGTGACTATGGCTACACCTTC.

The chain has TRBV5-1 and TRBJ2-1, with D perhaps matching TRBD1 or TRBD2 (6 bases each). The J call may be incorrect, as the DNA end agrees better with TRBJ2-7. The germline CDR1 and CDR2 sequences are SGHRS and YFSETQ. This CDR3 spans 14 amino acids. The CDR3 protein is CASSFGGPYNEQYF. The CDR3 DNA reads TGCGCCAGCAGCTTTGGGGGGCCCTACAATGAGCAGTACTTC.

The chain recombines TRBV5-1 with TRBJ1-1; no reliable D call. Germline CDR1 SGHRS, CDR2 YFSETQ. CDR3 length: 14 residues. The V end was cut by 2 bases, the J end by 6 bases, with 14 bases between. The CDR3 DNA sequence: TGCGCCAGCAGCTTCCAGCAGGCGCCATCTGAAGCTTTCTTT. As protein: CASSFQQAPSEAFF. Drawing the rest from reference TRBV5-1 and TRBJ1-1, the complete variable domain is KAGVTQTPRYLIKTRGQQVTLSCSPISGHRSVSWYQQTPGQGLQFLFEYFSETQRNKGNFPGRFSGRQFSNSRSEMNVSTLELGDSALYLCASSFQQAPSEAFFGQGTRLTVV.

Many counts were recorded for this clonotype. The genes are TRBV7-9 and TRBJ1-2; 10 positions match TRBD1. The junction had 8 bases not matched to a gene; V was cut back by 6 bases and J by 4 bases. The CDR3 runs to 15 residues. Germline CDR1 reads SEHNR; CDR2 reads FQNEAQ (reference sequence). The CDR3, as DNA: TGTGCCAGCAGTATGGGACAGGGGCTTTCCTATGGCTACACCTTC. It specifies CASSMGQGLSYGYTF.

The V call is TRBV24-1, the J call TRBJ2-3, with D unclear. Per the germline V gene, CDR1 is KGHDR and CDR2 is SFDVKD. V dropped 4 bases and J dropped 0 bases, with 13 bases sitting between them. This CDR3 region has 16 residues. CDR3 residues: CATSDAVSLSTDTQYF. CDR3 nucleotides: TGTGCCACCAGTGACGCCGTCTCTCTCAGCACAGATACGCAGTATTTT.

DNA of the CDR3: TGTGCCAGCAGCCAAGAAGTGCGGGCAGGTTTCCACGAGCAGTACTTC. Its protein product is CASSQEVRAGFHEQYF. The chain couples TRBV14 to TRBJ2-7; D is possibly TRBD2 (5 bases). The CDR3 spans 16 residues. Germline CDR1 SGHDN, CDR2 FVKESK. Between the trimmed V and J ends, which lost 0 bases and 5 bases, there was a span of 17 bases.

On this clonotype itself: The junction and the germline gene differ at one end; a read error may be behind it. This chain connects TRBV5-1 to TRBJ2-1; tentatively, D is TRBD1 or TRBD2 (6 bases each). The CDR3 loop spans 14 amino acids. Germline loops: CDR1 SGHRS, CDR2 YFSETQ. The CDR3 DNA reads as TGCGCCAGCAGCTGGTACGGGGGCAGCAATGACCAGTTCTTC. Translated, it gives CASSWYGGSNDQFF.